Presented here are 10 T cell receptor beta chains from one specimen sequenced in a study of beta chain features in type 1 diabetes. The sequenced template was cDNA made from the entire isolated RNA. The assay was immunoSEQ multiplex PCR, and TCRdb's table has in-frame clones only and misses some. This sample has hundreds of thousands of clones, with 25% to 35% found just once. Sequences were obtained from naive CD4+ T cells from blood. These receptors originate from a man younger than 35 in good health.

The chain uses TRBV9 and TRBJ2-5; the D gene could be TRBD1 or TRBD2 (5 bases each). V dropped 0 bases and J dropped 4 bases, with 16 bases sitting between them. The CDR3 runs to 16 residues. Germline CDR1 SGDLS, CDR2 YYNGEE. Written as DNA, the CDR3 is TGTGCCAGCAGCGTAGGGGGTGGGACCCACCTAGAGACCCAGTACTTC. Translating gives CASSVGGGTHLETQYF.

The CDR3 nucleotides are TGTGCCAGCAGCCCTAGGACGGTCTTATATGGCTACACCTTC. It encodes CASSPRTVLYGYTF. The rearrangement joins TRBV4-2 to TRBJ1-2; the D is unclear. Trimming removed 4 bases at V and 5 bases at J, with 14 bases between. In germline, CDR1 is LGHNA, CDR2 YNFKEQ. The CDR3 is 14 residues long.

J is TRBJ2-1 and V is TRBV30, with 10 nucleotides matching TRBD2. V was pared by 5 bases and J by 14 bases, with 12 bases of the junction left unmatched. CDR1 is GTSNPN and CDR2 is SVGIG in the germline V gene (reference sequence). The CDR3 length is 13 residues. CDR3 DNA sequence: TGTGCCTGGGAACAGGGTCTAGCGGGAGCGGAGTTCTTC. Amino acids: CAWEQGLAGAEFF.

The V call is TRBV7-9, the J call TRBJ1-1; possible D gene TRBD1, 6 bases. This CDR3 has 15 residues. V was pared by 5 bases and J by 2 bases, with 15 bases between. Germline lookup yields CDR1 SEHNR and CDR2 FQNEAQ (reference sequence). This CDR3 reads CASSDRGGGNTEAFF. CDR3 DNA: TGTGCCAGCAGCGATAGGGGGGGAGGAAACACTGAAGCTTTCTTT.

The chain couples TRBV2 to TRBJ2-3, with 7 nucleotides matching TRBD1. Trimming took 5 bases from V and 0 from J; bases not matched to a gene: 5. CDR1 SNHLY and CDR2 FYNNEI come from the germline V gene. CDR3 length: 15 amino acids. For the CDR3, the DNA is TGTGCCAGCAGTACCCGACAGGGTAGCACAGATACGCAGTATTTT. Residues: CASSTRQGSTDTQYF.

V and J are TRBV30 and TRBJ1-4; D is unclear. This CDR3 spans 12 amino acids. Trimming removed 2 bases from V and 12 bases from J, with 13 bases in between. Germline CDR1 reads GTSNPN; CDR2 reads SVGIG (reference sequence). The CDR3 reads CAWSRPGLELFF. The CDR3 nucleotides are TGTGCCTGGAGTCGTCCGGGGTTGGAACTGTTTTTT.

This clone turned up a few times. This chain connects TRBV9 to TRBJ1-1; 7 bases are a match to TRBD1. With 5 bases clipped from V and 5 bases from J, the junction kept 9 bases outside the gene matches. Germline V gene sequence: CDR1 SGDLS, CDR2 YYNGEE. This CDR3 spans 14 amino acids. DNA of the CDR3: TGTGCCAGCAGTGCAGGGGGGACGGTTACTGAAGCTTTCTTT. It specifies CASSAGGTVTEAFF.

In its sample, this clone was seen a few times. J is TRBJ2-3 and V is TRBV10-3; 14 positions match TRBD2. This CDR3 is built from 17 residues. The germline V gene has CDR1 ENHRY and CDR2 SYGVKD. V gave up 8 bases and J gave up 1 base; unmatched junction bases: 8. CDR3 region: CAIGLAGGESGTDTQYF. The CDR3 DNA sequence: TGTGCCATCGGACTAGCGGGAGGCGAGAGCGGCACAGATACGCAGTATTTT.

The gene calls are TRBV5-1 and TRBJ2-3; 7 bases fit TRBD2. Germline lookup yields CDR1 SGHRS and CDR2 YFSETQ. The length of the CDR3 is 17 residues. After removal of 3 bases from V and 5 bases from J, the junction contained 15 bases not matched to a gene. This CDR3 reads CASSWSLLADLEDTQYF. The CDR3 DNA reads TGCGCCAGCAGCTGGAGCTTGCTAGCGGACCTCGAAGATACGCAGTATTTT. The full variable domain, completed using reference TRBV5-1 and TRBJ2-3, is KAGVTQTPRYLIKTRGQQVTLSCSPISGHRSVSWYQQTPGQGLQFLFEYFSETQRNKGNFPGRFSGRQFSNSRSEMNVSTLELGDSALYLCASSWSLLADLEDTQYFGPGTRLTVL.

This clone was detected only a few times. The V call is TRBV4-1, the J call TRBJ1-1; D not certain. Germline-derived CDR1 and CDR2 are MGHRA and YSYEKL. The CDR3 contains 17 residues. Trimming pared 3 bases from V and 2 bases from J, leaving 19 bases between. Here the CDR3 DNA reads TGCGCCAGCAGCCAGAGAACTTCAGGACGGGTCAACACTGAAGCTTTCTTT. Its translation is CASSQRTSGRVNTEAFF.